This TCR beta chain was retrieved from a study of identical twins. The germline V gene encodes CDR1 MNHNS and CDR2 SASEGT. Trimming at V came to 6 bases and at J to 8 bases, leaving 8 bases not matched to a gene. The CDR3 covers 15 residues. This clonotype has only a few counts. MiXCR was run by TCRdb on the 5' RACE reads, yielding one entry per CDR3 protein. The table records a few hundred thousand distinct CDR3 sequences, about 6.7% of them present only once. The sample was also linked to a second study, of T cells expressing NK-cell markers.

The TCR was taken from a woman younger than 30 in good health. V usage is TRBV6-1 and J usage is TRBJ2-1, with TRBD2 matching over 12 bases. Material: CD8+ T cells sorted from blood. The DNA for the CDR3 is TGTGCCAGCAGGCCTCTAGCGGGAGGGTTAGATGAGCAGTTCTTC. This sequence encodes CASRPLAGGLDEQFF.